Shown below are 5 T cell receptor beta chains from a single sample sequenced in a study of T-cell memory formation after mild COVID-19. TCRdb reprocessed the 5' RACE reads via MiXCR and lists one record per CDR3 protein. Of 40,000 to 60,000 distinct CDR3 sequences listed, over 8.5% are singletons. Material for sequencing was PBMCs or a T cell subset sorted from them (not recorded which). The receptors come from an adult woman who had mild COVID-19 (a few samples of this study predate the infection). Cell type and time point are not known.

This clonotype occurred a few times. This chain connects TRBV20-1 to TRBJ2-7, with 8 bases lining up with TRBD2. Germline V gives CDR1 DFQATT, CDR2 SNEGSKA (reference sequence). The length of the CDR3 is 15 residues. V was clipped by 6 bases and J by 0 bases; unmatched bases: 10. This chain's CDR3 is CSAVPVAGLSYEQYF. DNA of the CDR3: TGCAGTGCGGTCCCCGTAGCGGGGCTCTCCTACGAGCAGTACTTC.

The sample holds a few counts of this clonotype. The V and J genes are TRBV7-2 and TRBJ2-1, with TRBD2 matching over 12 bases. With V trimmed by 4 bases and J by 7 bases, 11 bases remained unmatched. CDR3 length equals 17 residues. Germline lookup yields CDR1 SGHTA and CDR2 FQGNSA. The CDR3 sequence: CASSSGSSGRANNEQFF. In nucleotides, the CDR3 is TGTGCCAGCAGCTCGGGATCTAGCGGGAGGGCCAATAATGAGCAGTTCTTC. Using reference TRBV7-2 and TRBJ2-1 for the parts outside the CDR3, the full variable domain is GAGVSQSPSNKVTEKGKDVELRCDPISGHTALYWYRQSLGQGLEFLIYFQGNSAPDKSGLPSDRFSAERTGGSVSTLTIQRTQQEDSAVYLCASSSGSSGRANNEQFFGPGTRLTVL.

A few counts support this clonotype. CDR3 sequence reads: CAGRGLPSGANVLTF. The CDR3 DNA reads TGTGCCGGCAGGGGTCTCCCCTCTGGGGCCAACGTCCTGACTTTC. The chain couples TRBV30 to TRBJ2-6; tentative D call: TRBD1 (6 bases). V gave up 8 bases and J gave up 0 bases, with 14 bases separating them. The germline gives CDR1 GTSNPN, CDR2 SVGIG (reference sequence). The CDR3 runs to 15 residues.

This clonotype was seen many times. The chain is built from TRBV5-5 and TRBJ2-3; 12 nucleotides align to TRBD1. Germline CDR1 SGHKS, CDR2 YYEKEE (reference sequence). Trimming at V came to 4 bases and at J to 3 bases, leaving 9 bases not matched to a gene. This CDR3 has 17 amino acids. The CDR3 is CASSQTPGQGATDTQYF. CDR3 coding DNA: TGTGCCAGCAGCCAAACCCCGGGACAGGGGGCTACAGATACGCAGTATTTT.

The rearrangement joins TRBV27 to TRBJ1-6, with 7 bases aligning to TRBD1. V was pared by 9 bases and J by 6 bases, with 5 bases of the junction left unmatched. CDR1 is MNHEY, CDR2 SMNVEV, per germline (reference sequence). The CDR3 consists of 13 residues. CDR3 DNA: TGTGCCAGTAATACAGGGGTTAATTCACCCCTCCACTTT. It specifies CASNTGVNSPLHF.